The subject of this entry is one TCR beta chain. The source of the sample is a study of T-cell memory formation after mild COVID-19. Via MiXCR, TCRdb re-called the 5' RACE reads, giving one row per CDR3 protein. Here the sample spans roughly 620,000 distinct CDR3 sequences, more than 15% being singletons. CDR1 and CDR2 (germline): SGHVS, FNYEAQ. The length of the CDR3 is 19 residues. V gave up 2 bases and J gave up 3 bases; unmatched junction bases: 9. This TCR was sampled from an adult woman who had mild COVID-19 (a few samples of this study predate the infection). Cell type and time point are not known. Sequenced input: PBMCs or a T cell subset sorted from them (not recorded which). The chain is built from TRBV7-6 and TRBJ2-1; 14 bases line up with TRBD2. The CDR3 spells CASSLTGTSGSKHYNEQFF. CDR3 sequence (DNA): TGTGCCAGCAGCTTAACCGGGACTAGCGGGAGTAAGCACTACAATGAGCAGTTCTTC. Combining the CDR3 with reference TRBV7-6 and TRBJ2-1 gives the whole variable domain GAGVSQSPRYKVTKRGQDVALRCDPISGHVSLYWYRQALGQGPEFLTYFNYEAQQDKSGLPNDRFSAERPEGSISTLTIQRTEQRDSAMYRCASSLTGTSGSKHYNEQFFGPGTRLTVL.